These 28 T cell receptor beta chains share one sample of origin, sequenced in a study of human T cells and chemical hapten exposure. TCRdb re-called the RACE reads through MiXCR, storing one row per CDR3 protein. Among 60,000 to 80,000 distinct CDR3 sequences listed, around 30% were seen once. Time point of the sample: patch test 1, 2 weeks after DPC sensitization. The sample's treatment: therapeutic diphenylcyclopropenone sensitization with weekly scalp DPC. The starting material was whole blood, obtained in connection with sensitization to the hapten diphenylcyclopropenone (DPC). All receptors come from a man in his forties with alopecia areata. Some clones in this sample may be carry-over from other donors' samples.

CDR3: CASSLGRAEQYF. The CDR3 region has the DNA TGTGCCAGCAGTCTCGGACGGGCGGAGCAGTACTTC. The chain has TRBV28 and TRBJ2-7; no firm D call. The V end was cut by 5 bases, the J end by 7 bases, with 12 bases between. Germline loops: CDR1 MDHEN, CDR2 SYDVKM. CDR3 size: 12 residues.

The chain combines TRBV6-5 with TRBJ1-5; 8 positions agree with TRBD1. The germline gives CDR1 MNHEY, CDR2 SVGAGI. This CDR3 region has 17 residues. With V trimmed by 2 bases and J by 2 bases, 8 bases remained unmatched. CDR3 in DNA: TGTGCCAGCAGTTACCTGACAGGGGACGTCGGCAATCAGCCCCAGCATTTT. This codes for CASSYLTGDVGNQPQHF.

This clonotype was seen a few times. A junction boundary mismatches the germline segment, possibly from a read error. CDR3 bases: TGTGCCAGCAGCTCCGGAGGGACTAGCGGGCCCCCAAAGGACTTC. Translation gives CASSSGGTSGPPKDF. This chain uses TRBV4-2 with TRBJ2-5; 12 positions match TRBD2. Germline lookup yields CDR1 LGHNA and CDR2 YNFKEQ. The CDR3 contains 15 residues.

The J gene is TRBJ2-1, the V gene TRBV11-3; TRBD2 is a possible D gene (6 bases). The CDR3 covers 17 residues. CDR1 SGHNT and CDR2 YENEEA come from the germline V gene. V lost 0 bases, J lost 1 base, and 13 bases lay in between. CDR3 in DNA: TGTGCCAGCAGCTTAGATAGCGGCGGGAAATCCTACAATGAGCAGTTCTTC. Translating it yields CASSLDSGGKSYNEQFF. Full variable domain (rest looked up from reference TRBV11-3 and TRBJ2-1): EAGVVQSPRYKIIEKKQPVAFWCNPISGHNTLYWYLQNLGQGPELLIRYENEEAVDDSQLPKDRFSAERLKGVDSTLKIQPAELGDSAVYLCASSLDSGGKSYNEQFFGPGTRLTVL.

J is TRBJ1-1 and V is TRBV27; 8 nucleotides match TRBD1. V shed 3 bases and J 10 bases; nucleotides not matched to a gene: 4. This CDR3 comprises 12 residues. Germline values: CDR1 MNHEY, CDR2 SMNVEV (reference sequence). CDR3 residues: CASSFTGGAAFF. Here the CDR3 DNA reads TGTGCCAGCAGTTTTACAGGGGGAGCAGCTTTCTTT.

This clonotype was observed a few times. The V and J genes are TRBV28 and TRBJ2-7, with D uncertain. The germline V gene has CDR1 MDHEN and CDR2 SYDVKM. This CDR3 has 14 residues. V was clipped by 3 bases and J by 2 bases, with 11 bases between them. The CDR3 DNA is TGTGCCAGCAGTTTGGTGCCTGGGCCCTACGAGCAGTACTTC. Amino acids: CASSLVPGPYEQYF.

V is TRBV15 and J is TRBJ1-2; 7 nucleotides agree with TRBD1. V was clipped by 0 bases and J by 3 bases; unmatched bases: 4. Per germline, CDR1 LNHNV and CDR2 YYDKDF (reference sequence). The CDR3 totals 15 residues. Written as DNA, the CDR3 is TGTGCCACCAGCAGAGATCTAACAGGGGACTATGGCTACACCTTC. Protein: CATSRDLTGDYGYTF.

The V call is TRBV4-3, the J call TRBJ2-7; 12 positions match TRBD2. The CDR3 extends over 16 amino acids. Germline-derived CDR1 and CDR2 are LGHNA and YSLEER. V shed 5 bases and J 5 bases; nucleotides not matched to a gene: 10. The CDR3 loop is CASSSSPGLAGNEQYF. In DNA, the CDR3 is TGCGCCAGCAGCTCATCTCCCGGACTAGCGGGAAACGAGCAGTACTTC.

This clonotype was seen once. The genes are TRBV12-3 or TRBV12-4 and TRBJ2-7; 10 bases align to TRBD2. The CDR3 has 18 residues. V was pared by 7 bases and J by 2 bases, with 17 bases of the junction left unmatched. In DNA form, the CDR3 reads TGTGCCAGCACCATACACACACTTGGACTAGCGGAAACCTACGAGCAGTACTTC. It specifies CASTIHTLGLAETYEQYF.

The chain is built from TRBV3-1 and TRBJ2-3; maybe TRBD2 (6 bases). The CDR3 is 20 residues long. Germline values: CDR1 LGHDT, CDR2 YNNKEL (reference sequence). Trimming removed 0 bases from V and 2 bases from J, with 24 bases in between. The DNA of the CDR3 is TGTGCCAGCAGCCAAGAAAGAGGGCCCGGGGCGGGACCGATCACAGATACGCAGTATTTT. Translating it yields CASSQERGPGAGPITDTQYF.

The chain uses TRBV20-1 and TRBJ1-4, with a weak D call TRBD1 (6 bases). This CDR3 contains 16 residues. Germline assignment: CDR1 DFQATT and CDR2 SNEGSKA (reference sequence). Trimming removed 5 bases from V and 7 bases from J, with 23 bases in between. In DNA form, the CDR3 reads TGCAGTGCTCCAGACAGGCGACGGCCATTGAGTGAAAAACTGTTTTTT. Its translation: CSAPDRRRPLSEKLFF.

The table lists this clonotype with a few counts. The chain is built from TRBV7-3 and TRBJ2-2; the D is unclear. The germline CDR1 and CDR2 sequences are SGHTA and FQGTGA. The CDR3 length is 15 residues. V lost 2 bases, J lost 7 bases, and 14 bases lay in between. The CDR3: CASSLSRVQGGELFF. The CDR3 coding sequence is TGTGCCAGCAGCTTATCCCGGGTCCAAGGCGGGGAGCTGTTTTTT.

The genes are TRBV5-4 and TRBJ2-7, with D perhaps TRBD1 or TRBD2 (5 bases each). The CDR3 length is 14 residues. V lost 2 bases, J lost 3 bases, and 12 bases lay in between. The germline V gene has CDR1 SGHNT and CDR2 YYREEE (reference sequence). CDR3 coding DNA: TGTGCCAGCAGCTTACCCGGGACGGACTACGAGCAGTACTTC. Its translation is CASSLPGTDYEQYF.

The chain has TRBV28 and TRBJ2-5; TRBD1 matches at 10 bases. Looked up from germline, CDR1 is MDHEN and CDR2 is SYDVKM. V shed 6 bases and J 4 bases; nucleotides not matched to a gene: 11. The CDR3 spans 16 residues. The chain's CDR3 is CASSSDRDRGGETQYF. As DNA, the CDR3 is TGTGCCAGCAGCTCCGACCGGGACAGGGGAGGAGAGACCCAGTACTTC. Filled out from reference TRBV28 and TRBJ2-5, the complete variable domain reads DVKVTQSSRYLVKRTGEKVFLECVQDMDHENMFWYRQDPGLGLRLIYFSYDVKMKEKGDIPEGYSVSREKKERFSLILESASTNQTSMYLCASSSDRDRGGETQYFGPGTRLLVL.

This clonotype was found a few times. The V gene is TRBV18, the J gene TRBJ2-3; D not certain. This CDR3 has 13 amino acids. V was shortened by 2 bases and J by 2 bases, with 5 bases between the two germline ends. The germline gives CDR1 KGHSH, CDR2 LQKENI. The CDR3 bases are TGTGCCAGCTCACCAGGGAACACAGATACGCAGTATTTT. Encoded protein: CASSPGNTDTQYF.

The chain is built from TRBV28 and TRBJ1-2; D is ambiguous. Trimming cost V 3 bases and J 8 bases, with 10 bases left between them. Per the germline V gene, CDR1 is MDHEN and CDR2 is SYDVKM. The CDR3 consists of 12 residues. The CDR3 here is CASSFGLRGYTF. The CDR3 DNA is TGTGCCAGCAGTTTCGGACTGCGGGGCTACACCTTC.

The CDR3 coding sequence is TGTGCCAGCAGCCCAGAGGCCAGAAACGAGCAGTACTTC. Translated: CASSPEARNEQYF. The rearrangement links TRBV4-2 to TRBJ2-7; D call uncertain. From germline, CDR1 is LGHNA and CDR2 YNFKEQ. V was clipped by 4 bases and J by 5 bases, with 12 bases between them. The CDR3 has 13 residues.

The chain has TRBV2 and TRBJ2-1; D unresolved. The CDR3 runs to 13 residues. Germline assignment: CDR1 SNHLY and CDR2 FYNNEI. Trimming cost V 0 bases and J 7 bases, with 7 bases left between them. In nucleotides, the CDR3 is TGTGCCAGCAGTGAAGCCGAAGTAAATGAGCAGTTCTTC. It is translated as CASSEAEVNEQFF. Full variable domain (missing parts from reference TRBV2 and TRBJ2-1): EPEVTQTPSHQVTQMGQEVILRCVPISNHLYFYWYRQILGQKVEFLVSFYNNEISEKSEIFDDQFSVERPDGSNFTLKIRSTKLEDSAMYFCASSEAEVNEQFFGPGTRLTVL.

For this clonotype: The junction shows a germline mismatch at one end, possibly a read error. The rearrangement links TRBV15 to TRBJ2-7; 8 positions match TRBD1. Per germline, CDR1 LNHNV and CDR2 YYDKDF (reference sequence). CDR3 length equals 14 residues. CDR3 amino acids: CATSRDLQGDERYF. CDR3 nucleotide sequence: TGTGCCACCAGCAGAGACCTACAGGGGGACGAGCGGTACTTC.

The J gene is TRBJ2-3, the V gene TRBV6-6, with TRBD2 matching over 11 bases. This CDR3 has 14 residues. Germline assignment: CDR1 MNHNY and CDR2 SVGAGI (reference sequence). J gave up 8 bases and V 4 bases, and 5 bases lay outside the gene matches. CDR3 nucleotides: TGTGCCAGCAGTTCGACTAGCGGGGCGGCTACGCAGTATTTT. It encodes CASSSTSGAATQYF.

V is TRBV4-2 and J is TRBJ1-4, with D uncertain. This CDR3 spans 14 amino acids. V lost 3 bases and J lost 3, with 8 bases in between. Germline V gene sequence: CDR1 LGHNA, CDR2 YNFKEQ. The CDR3 reads CASSQVLANEKLFF. DNA of the CDR3: TGTGCCAGCAGCCAGGTACTGGCTAATGAAAAACTGTTTTTT.

This chain uses TRBV7-9 with TRBJ1-5, with D possibly matching TRBD1 (6 bases). The V gene lost 0 bases and the J gene lost 3 bases, with 9 bases spanning the gap. This CDR3 is built from 15 residues. Looked up from germline, CDR1 is SEHNR and CDR2 is FQNEAQ (reference sequence). The chain's CDR3 is CASSLASGDNQPQHF. DNA for the CDR3: TGTGCCAGCAGCTTAGCGTCAGGGGACAATCAGCCCCAGCATTTT.

This clonotype was observed many times. The rearrangement links TRBV29-1 to TRBJ2-3; D remains unclear. Germline V gene lookup returns CDR1 SQVTM and CDR2 ANQGSEA. V was pared by 7 bases and J by 0 bases, with 14 bases between. The CDR3 extends over 14 amino acids. This chain's CDR3 is CSESLGSSTDTQYF. In DNA form, the CDR3 reads TGCAGCGAATCGCTAGGAAGTAGCACAGATACGCAGTATTTT.

The chain employs TRBV28 and TRBJ2-7; D is perhaps TRBD2 (6 bases). This CDR3 comprises 15 residues. V was pared by 1 base and J by 2 bases, with 12 bases between. Germline V CDR1 and CDR2: MDHEN, SYDVKM. The CDR3 protein is CASSLFWDSPYEQYF. CDR3 nucleotide sequence: TGTGCCAGCAGTTTATTCTGGGACTCACCCTACGAGCAGTACTTC.

CDR3 region: CASSLGTSGDTQYF. The CDR3 nucleotides read TGCGCCAGCAGCTTGGGAACTAGCGGAGATACGCAGTATTTT. This chain uses TRBV5-1 with TRBJ2-3, with 8 bases that match TRBD2. Unmatched junction bases numbered 2, after V lost 0 bases and J lost 5 bases. CDR3 length: 14 residues. The germline V gene encodes CDR1 SGHRS and CDR2 YFSETQ.

The genes are TRBV12-3 or TRBV12-4 and TRBJ1-1, with 7 bases identical to TRBD1. The CDR3 totals 12 residues. V dropped 4 bases and J dropped 10; count of bases not matched to a gene: 6. The CDR3 sequence is CASSYGTVGAFF. In nucleotides, the CDR3 is TGTGCCAGCAGTTATGGGACAGTCGGAGCTTTCTTT.

This clonotype was counted a few times. This chain connects TRBV6-5 to TRBJ1-6, with D hard to call. Trimming took off 5 bases at V and 7 bases at J, with 6 bases between the two ends. There are 12 residues in the CDR3. CDR1 is MNHEY, CDR2 SVGAGI, per germline. CDR3 DNA sequence: TGTGCCAGCAGTACCTGGAATTCACCCCTCCACTTT. It specifies CASSTWNSPLHF.

This chain joins TRBV12-3 or TRBV12-4 and TRBJ2-3; 13 nucleotides match TRBD2. V shed 3 bases and J 4 bases; nucleotides not matched to a gene: 13. The CDR3 runs to 19 residues. CDR3 sequence: CASSFATSGRAQLSDTQYF. CDR3 DNA sequence: TGTGCCAGCAGTTTCGCCACTAGCGGGAGGGCCCAGTTGTCAGATACGCAGTATTTT.